These T cell receptor beta chains were read from a single sample in a study of blood T cell repertoires in COVID-19. Sequencing used immunoSEQ multiplex PCR; TCRdb keeps in-frame clones, though not all of them. This table has 150,000 to 200,000 clones, over 80% appearing once. The sequenced sample was peripheral blood. The receptor source for this set is a woman between 25 and 40 years old with acute or convalescent COVID-19. CDR3s include the opening cysteine and the closing phenylalanine or tryptophan. The order of the fields is V gene, D gene, J gene, clone size, CDR3 protein, CDR3 DNA. D genes are given only for firm matches. Some rows have no size entry. The others give once, few or many, or a class for an expanded clone.

v_gene: TRBV28; d_gene: .; j_gene: TRBJ2-1; abundance: .; CDR3aa: CASSRVMGGEQFF; CDR3nt: TGTGCCAGCAGTCGGGTCATGGGAGGCGAGCAGTTCTTC
v_gene: TRBV7-9; d_gene: TRBD1; j_gene: TRBJ1-6; abundance: .; CDR3aa: CASSLAGQGGSPLHF; CDR3nt: TGTGCCAGCAGCTTAGCAGGACAGGGAGGCTCACCCCTCCACTTT
v_gene: TRBV7-6; d_gene: TRBD1; j_gene: TRBJ2-7; abundance: .; CDR3aa: CASSLEGQGTYEQYF; CDR3nt: TGTGCCAGCAGCTTAGAGGGACAGGGAACCTACGAGCAGTACTTC
v_gene: TRBV19; d_gene: .; j_gene: TRBJ2-2; abundance: .; CDR3aa: CASSTYRGGRAITGELFF; CDR3nt: TGTGCCAGTAGTACCTACAGGGGGGGACGTGCTATAACCGGGGAGCTGTTTTTT
v_gene: TRBV29-1; d_gene: .; j_gene: TRBJ1-1; abundance: .; CDR3aa: CSASVRVREAFF; CDR3nt: TGCAGCGCCTCTGTGAGGGTGCGTGAAGCTTTCTTT
v_gene: TRBV7-2; d_gene: TRBD1; j_gene: TRBJ2-7; abundance: .; CDR3aa: CASSSQGFLSYEQYF; CDR3nt: TGTGCCAGCAGCTCACAGGGGTTCCTTTCCTACGAGCAGTACTTC
v_gene: TRBV9; d_gene: TRBD1; j_gene: TRBJ1-1; abundance: .; CDR3aa: CASSVDPHTGVNTEAFF; CDR3nt: TGTGCCAGCAGCGTAGACCCCCATACAGGGGTGAACACTGAAGCTTTCTTT
v_gene: TRBV5-5; d_gene: TRBD1; j_gene: TRBJ1-1; abundance: few; CDR3aa: CASSLTIPGGNTEAFF; CDR3nt: TGTGCCAGCAGCTTAACAATTCCAGGGGGGAACACTGAAGCTTTCTTT
v_gene: TRBV6-5; d_gene: .; j_gene: TRBJ1-1; abundance: .; CDR3aa: CAIKGGTEAFF; CDR3nt: TGTGCCATCAAAGGGGGCACTGAAGCTTTCTTT
v_gene: TRBV28; d_gene: .; j_gene: TRBJ1-1; abundance: .; CDR3aa: CASSSDTYRDTEAFF; CDR3nt: TGTGCCAGCAGTTCCGACACATATCGAGACACTGAAGCTTTCTTT
v_gene: TRBV6-5; d_gene: TRBD1; j_gene: TRBJ2-7; abundance: .; CDR3aa: CASTPDRTAYEQYF; CDR3nt: TGTGCCAGCACCCCGGACAGGACAGCCTACGAGCAGTACTTC
v_gene: TRBV9; d_gene: .; j_gene: TRBJ1-1; abundance: .; CDR3aa: CASSVGNMNTEAFF; CDR3nt: TGTGCCAGCAGCGTAGGTAATATGAACACTGAAGCTTTCTTT
v_gene: TRBV3-1/TRBV3-2; d_gene: TRBD2; j_gene: TRBJ2-5; abundance: .; CDR3aa: CASTPARGVETQYF; CDR3nt: TGTGCCAGCACCCCCGCGCGGGGGGTAGAGACCCAGTACTTC
v_gene: TRBV29-1; d_gene: .; j_gene: TRBJ1-2; abundance: .; CDR3aa: CSVRVRANYGYTF; CDR3nt: TGCAGCGTTAGAGTACGCGCTAACTATGGCTACACCTTC
v_gene: TRBV29-1; d_gene: .; j_gene: TRBJ2-3; abundance: .; CDR3aa: CSVDRTSSDTQYF; CDR3nt: TGCAGCGTTGACAGAACATCATCGGATACGCAGTATTTT
v_gene: TRBV4-2; d_gene: .; j_gene: TRBJ2-7; abundance: .; CDR3aa: CASSQGVGQQGREQYF; CDR3nt: TGTGCCAGCAGCCAAGGAGTTGGGCAGCAAGGTCGCGAGCAGTACTTC
v_gene: TRBV10-3; d_gene: TRBD2; j_gene: TRBJ2-7; abundance: .; CDR3aa: CAVLAGEYEQYF; CDR3nt: TGTGCCGTATTAGCGGGGGAGTACGAGCAGTACTTC
v_gene: TRBV7-2; d_gene: TRBD1; j_gene: TRBJ1-6; abundance: .; CDR3aa: CASSDPGTVLGSPLHF; CDR3nt: TGTGCCAGCAGCGACCCTGGGACAGTTCTCGGTTCACCCCTCCACTTT
v_gene: TRBV4-2; d_gene: .; j_gene: TRBJ2-2; abundance: .; CDR3aa: CASSQDKGLTRSTGELFF; CDR3nt: TGTGCCAGCAGCCAAGATAAAGGTTTGACTAGAAGCACCGGGGAGCTGTTTTTT
v_gene: TRBV29-1; d_gene: .; j_gene: TRBJ1-2; abundance: .; CDR3aa: CSAGHPQRVYGYTF; CDR3nt: TGCAGCGCCGGTCATCCCCAACGGGTCTATGGCTACACCTTC
v_gene: TRBV5-1; d_gene: TRBD1; j_gene: TRBJ2-7; abundance: .; CDR3aa: CASSLRTGGSSYEQYF; CDR3nt: TGCGCCAGCAGCTTGAGGACAGGGGGAAGCTCCTACGAGCAGTACTTC
v_gene: TRBV11-2; d_gene: TRBD2; j_gene: TRBJ2-7; abundance: medium-sized; CDR3aa: CASSTAGRGEQYF; CDR3nt: TGTGCCAGCAGCACAGCGGGGAGGGGCGAGCAGTACTTC
v_gene: TRBV6-1; d_gene: TRBD1; j_gene: TRBJ2-2; abundance: .; CDR3aa: CASSEDRGTGELFF; CDR3nt: TGTGCCAGCAGTGAGGACAGGGGGACCGGGGAGCTGTTTTTT
v_gene: TRBV7-2; d_gene: TRBD2; j_gene: TRBJ2-1; abundance: .; CDR3aa: CASSLASGGAVGLEQFF; CDR3nt: TGTGCCAGCAGCTTAGCTAGCGGGGGGGCCGTGGGGCTTGAGCAGTTCTTC